The rows below give T cell receptor beta chains drawn from one sample of a study of T cell responses to AZD1222 COVID-19 vaccine. The table came from immunoSEQ multiplex PCR; TCRdb's copy has only in-frame clones and leaves some out. The sample yields about 130,000 clones, 85% to 90% seen once. Sample: peripheral blood, taken 28 days after the second AZD1222 dose. All receptors come from an adult who received the AZD1222 COVID-19 vaccine. The CDR3 runs from the conserved cysteine through the conserved F or W. Fields, in order: V gene, clone size, J gene, D gene, CDR3 protein, CDR3 DNA. D genes are given only for firm matches. Size values are once, few and many counts, or a class for expanded clones, and some rows have none.

TRBV14	.	TRBJ2-5	TRBD1	CASSSVGQGWETQYF	TGTGCCAGCAGCTCAGTCGGACAGGGCTGGGAGACCCAGTACTTC
TRBV13	.	TRBJ1-6	.	CASSLTISNSPLHF	TGTGCCAGCAGCTTGACCATTTCCAATTCACCCCTCCACTTT
TRBV4-1	.	TRBJ1-5	.	CASSQGHSSNQPQHF	TGCGCCAGCAGCCAGGGCCACAGTAGCAATCAGCCCCAGCATTTT
TRBV5-1	.	TRBJ1-1	.	CASSLDWGGNTEAFF	TGCGCCAGCAGCTTGGATTGGGGCGGGAACACTGAAGCTTTCTTT
TRBV10-3	.	TRBJ2-7	TRBD2	CAISWGSGDEQYF	TGTGCCATCAGTTGGGGTAGCGGGGACGAGCAGTACTTC
TRBV5-1	once	TRBJ2-7	.	CASSLDVSASYEQYF	TGCGCCAGCAGCTTGGATGTCAGCGCCTCCTACGAGCAGTACTTC
TRBV5-6	once	TRBJ2-5	.	CASSSYPSVHLETQYF	TGTGCCAGCAGCTCCTACCCCTCAGTCCATTTAGAGACCCAGTACTTC
TRBV10-3	.	TRBJ2-3	.	CAISESGTDTQYF	TGTGCCATCAGTGAGTCGGGCACAGATACGCAGTATTTT
TRBV11-2	.	TRBJ2-3	TRBD2	CASSLPRLAGDDTQYF	TGTGCCAGCAGCTTACCCCGACTAGCGGGGGACGATACGCAGTATTTT
TRBV5-4	.	TRBJ2-3	.	CASSLGGPSPTDTQYF	TGTGCCAGCAGCTTGGGCGGGCCTTCACCCACAGATACGCAGTATTTT
TRBV5-8	.	TRBJ1-2	TRBD1	CASPSPGGFSGGYTF	TGTGCCAGCCCCTCCCCAGGGGGGTTTAGTGGTGGCTACACCTTC
TRBV5-8	.	TRBJ1-1	TRBD1	CASSPGQVSVLAFF	TGTGCCAGCAGCCCCGGACAGGTTTCTGTGTTAGCTTTCTTT
TRBV7-2	.	TRBJ2-1	.	CASSSLGAYNEQFF	TGTGCCAGCAGCTCCCTCGGGGCCTACAATGAGCAGTTCTTC
TRBV30	.	TRBJ1-6	TRBD1	CAWSIGGGNSPLHF	TGTGCCTGGAGCATAGGGGGCGGTAATTCACCCCTCCACTTT
TRBV5-1	.	TRBJ1-3	.	CASSPGGEGNTIYF	TGCGCCAGCAGCCCCGGGGGAGAAGGAAACACCATATATTTT
TRBV11-2	few	TRBJ1-2	.	CASSLGTARVYGYTF	TGTGCCAGCAGCTTAGGAACAGCGAGGGTCTATGGCTACACCTTC
TRBV5-1	once	TRBJ1-4	.	CASSLQGTSPGTNEKLFF	TGCGCCAGCAGCCTCCAGGGCACCTCCCCGGGAACTAATGAAAAACTGTTTTTT
TRBV29-1	.	TRBJ1-1	.	CSVEGPKGTEAFF	TGCAGCGTTGAGGGCCCTAAGGGCACTGAAGCTTTCTTT
TRBV6-5	.	TRBJ1-1	.	CASSYRNTEAFF	TGTGCCAGCAGTTACAGGAACACTGAAGCTTTCTTT
TRBV3-1/TRBV3-2	once	TRBJ2-7	.	CASSQRGAGYEQYF	TGTGCCAGCAGCCAACGTGGGGCTGGCTACGAGCAGTACTTC
TRBV11-3	few	TRBJ2-3	.	CASSSPREADTQYF	TGTGCCAGCAGCTCCCCTAGGGAGGCAGATACGCAGTATTTT
TRBV25-1	.	TRBJ1-6	.	CASSGGRSTSYNSPLHF	TGTGCCAGCAGTGGAGGACGGAGCACCTCCTATAATTCACCCCTCCACTTT
TRBV6-1	.	TRBJ1-4	TRBD1	CASSEVPDRASNEKLFF	TGTGCCAGCAGTGAAGTGCCGGACAGGGCGAGTAATGAAAAACTGTTTTTT
TRBV5-4	few	TRBJ1-1	TRBD1	CASSAGQGNEAFF	TGTGCCAGCAGCGCGGGACAGGGGAATGAAGCTTTCTTT
TRBV30	.	TRBJ1-1	.	CAWSNGKMNTEAFF	TGTGCCTGGAGTAACGGGAAAATGAACACTGAAGCTTTCTTT
TRBV7-8	.	TRBJ2-7	TRBD1	CASSRRDSREQYF	TGTGCCAGCAGCCGCCGGGACAGTCGAGAGCAGTACTTC
TRBV19	.	TRBJ2-1	TRBD2	CATEQRGGPRNEQFF	TGTGCCACCGAACAGCGGGGGGGCCCTAGGAATGAGCAGTTCTTC
TRBV30	.	TRBJ2-7	.	CAWRSPQGSYEQYF	TGTGCCTGGAGGTCCCCACAGGGATCCTACGAGCAGTACTTC
TRBV6-1	.	TRBJ2-4	TRBD2	CASSERPSASGGKSDIQYF	TGTGCCAGCAGTGAGAGGCCCTCCGCTAGCGGGGGGAAGAGTGACATTCAGTACTTC
TRBV6-5	.	TRBJ2-3	TRBD2	CASSRAGSGADTQYF	TGTGCCAGCAGTCGAGCGGGGTCGGGTGCAGATACGCAGTATTTT
TRBV19	once	TRBJ2-1	.	CASSMGWGDNEQFF	TGTGCCAGTAGTATGGGATGGGGAGACAATGAGCAGTTCTTC
TRBV5-8	.	TRBJ1-5	TRBD1	CASSLGRGNQPQHF	TGTGCCAGCAGCTTGGGCAGGGGGAATCAGCCCCAGCATTTT
TRBV7-8	.	TRBJ1-2	TRBD1	CASSLSSIPTGPRDYGYTF	TGTGCCAGCAGCTTATCTTCAATACCGACAGGGCCGAGAGACTATGGCTACACCTTC
TRBV10-1	.	TRBJ1-5	.	CANSERVGRTNSNQPQHF	TGCGCCAACAGTGAGAGGGTTGGCAGGACAAATAGCAATCAGCCCCAGCATTTT
TRBV25-1	.	TRBJ1-3	.	CASRDGRQGINTIYF	TGTGCCAGCAGGGACGGGCGTCAGGGGATAAACACCATATATTTT
TRBV13	.	TRBJ1-2	TRBD1	CASSFYSRDSWGYTF	TGTGCCAGCAGCTTCTACAGCCGGGACAGCTGGGGCTACACCTTC
TRBV18	.	TRBJ1-1	.	CASSPKLQGEAFF	TGTGCCAGCTCACCGAAGTTACAGGGAGAAGCTTTCTTT
TRBV9	.	TRBJ2-5	TRBD2	CASSVDGLAGGHRETQYF	TGTGCCAGCAGCGTAGACGGACTAGCGGGGGGGCACCGAGAGACCCAGTACTTC
TRBV11-3	once	TRBJ2-1	TRBD2	CASSKGLAGGTEQFF	TGTGCCAGCAGCAAGGGACTAGCGGGGGGGACCGAGCAGTTCTTC
TRBV7-2	.	TRBJ1-4	.	CASSLDKLDRPNEKLFF	TGTGCCAGCAGCTTAGATAAATTAGACAGGCCGAATGAAAAACTGTTTTTT
TRBV30	.	TRBJ2-7	.	CAWRGTPLYEQYF	TGTGCCTGGAGAGGGACCCCCCTTTACGAGCAGTACTTC
TRBV18	.	TRBJ2-7	TRBD2	CASSPFIAGDTYEQYF	TGTGCCAGCTCACCCTTCATAGCGGGGGACACCTACGAGCAGTACTTC
TRBV28	.	TRBJ1-2	TRBD1	CASSLNSGTGLSDYGYTF	TGTGCCAGCAGTTTAAACTCCGGGACAGGGCTATCAGACTATGGCTACACCTTC
TRBV10-3	.	TRBJ1-1	TRBD1	CATWFDRGTEAFF	TGTGCCACCTGGTTTGACAGGGGAACTGAAGCTTTCTTT
TRBV14	.	TRBJ1-1	.	CASSPSVNTEAFF	TGTGCCAGCAGCCCTTCGGTGAACACTGAAGCTTTCTTT
TRBV6-5	.	TRBJ2-1	.	CASRNYNEQFF	TGTGCCAGCAGGAACTACAATGAGCAGTTCTTC
TRBV15	.	TRBJ2-2	.	CATSRGSGGPGELFF	TGTGCCACCAGCAGAGGGTCCGGGGGCCCCGGGGAGCTGTTTTTT
TRBV5-4	.	TRBJ2-3	.	CASSLGTRRTDTQYF	TGTGCCAGCAGCTTGGGCACACGCCGCACAGATACGCAGTATTTT
TRBV6-6	.	TRBJ1-3	.	CASSYSTSLPRNTIYF	TGTGCCAGCAGTTACTCGACTTCCTTACCAAGAAACACCATATATTTT
TRBV14	once	TRBJ2-4	.	CASSPGTDHIQYF	TGTGCCAGCAGCCCAGGGACCGATCATATTCAGTACTTC
TRBV4-3	.	TRBJ1-6	.	CASSQDGSGDSPLHF	TGCGCCAGCAGCCAAGATGGTTCAGGGGACTCACCCCTCCACTTT
TRBV19	.	TRBJ1-5	TRBD1	CASRPGQGANQPQHF	TGTGCCAGTAGGCCGGGACAGGGGGCAAACCAGCCCCAGCATTTT